This T cell receptor (beta chain) was obtained from a study of STAT3 mutations in large granular lymphocyte leukemia. Findings of the study overall: Every T-LGLL patient had at least one immunodominant TCRbeta clonotype.

V was shortened by 6 bases and J by 7 bases, with 20 bases between the two germline ends. The CDR3 spans 14 residues. CDR1 SGHDT and CDR2 YYEEEE come from the germline V gene. Clones were read by immunoSEQ multiplex PCR, and TCRdb kept only the in-frame ones, dropping some. The sample includes around 10,000 clones, about 50% of them seen just once. This clone was recorded a few times. Its antigen is currently unknown. Sequencing was performed on peripheral blood mononuclear cells. This chain joins TRBV5-6 and TRBJ2-7, with a weak D call TRBD2 (6 bases). The TCR was taken from a boy younger than 18 with T-cell large granular lymphocyte leukemia. Some clones in this sample may be carry-over from other donors' samples. The CDR3 loop is CASTWGVDDYEQYF. CDR3 sequence (DNA): TGTGCCAGCACCTGGGGGGTCGACGATTATGAGCAGTACTTC.